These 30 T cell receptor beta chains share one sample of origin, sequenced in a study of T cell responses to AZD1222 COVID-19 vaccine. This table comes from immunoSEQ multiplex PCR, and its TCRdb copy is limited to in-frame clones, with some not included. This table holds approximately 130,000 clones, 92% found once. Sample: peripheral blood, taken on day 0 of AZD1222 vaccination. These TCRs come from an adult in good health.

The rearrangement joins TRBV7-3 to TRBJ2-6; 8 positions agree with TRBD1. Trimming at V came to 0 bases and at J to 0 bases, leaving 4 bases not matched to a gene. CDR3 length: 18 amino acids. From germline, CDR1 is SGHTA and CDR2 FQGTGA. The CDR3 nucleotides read TGTGCCAGCAGCTTAACCCGGACAGGGAACTCTGGGGCCAACGTCCTGACTTTC. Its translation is CASSLTRTGNSGANVLTF.

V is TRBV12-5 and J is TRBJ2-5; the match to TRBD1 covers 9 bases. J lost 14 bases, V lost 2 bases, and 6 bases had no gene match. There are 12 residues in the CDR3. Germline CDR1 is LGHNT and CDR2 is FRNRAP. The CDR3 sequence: CASGLTRQGVYF. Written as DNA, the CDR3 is TGTGCTAGTGGTTTGACCCGACAGGGGGTTTACTTC.

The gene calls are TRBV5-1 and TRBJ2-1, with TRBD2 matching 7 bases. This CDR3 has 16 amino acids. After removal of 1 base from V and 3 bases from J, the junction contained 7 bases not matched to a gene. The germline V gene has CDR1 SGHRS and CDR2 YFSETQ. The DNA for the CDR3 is TGCGCCAGCAGCTTGAGGCTAGCGGAGGACTACAATGAGCAGTTCTTC. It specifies CASSLRLAEDYNEQFF.

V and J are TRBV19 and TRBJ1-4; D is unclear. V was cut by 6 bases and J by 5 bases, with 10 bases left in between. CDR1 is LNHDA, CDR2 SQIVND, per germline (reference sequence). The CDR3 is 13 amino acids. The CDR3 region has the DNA TGTGCCAGTAGATACGTCCCAAATGAAAAACTGTTTTTT. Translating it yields CASRYVPNEKLFF.

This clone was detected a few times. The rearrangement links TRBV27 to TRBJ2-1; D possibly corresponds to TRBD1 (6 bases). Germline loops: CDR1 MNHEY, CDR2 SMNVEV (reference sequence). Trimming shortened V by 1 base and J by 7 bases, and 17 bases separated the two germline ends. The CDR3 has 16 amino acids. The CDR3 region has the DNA TGTGCCAGCAGTTTATTGGGACACCGGACTTCAAATGAGCAGTTCTTC. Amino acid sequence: CASSLLGHRTSNEQFF.

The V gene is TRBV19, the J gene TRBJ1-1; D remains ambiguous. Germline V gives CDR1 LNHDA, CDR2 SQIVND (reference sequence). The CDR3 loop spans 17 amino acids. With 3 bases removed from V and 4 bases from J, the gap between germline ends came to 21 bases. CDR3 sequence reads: CASSISIRTHRSTEAFF. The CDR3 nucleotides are TGTGCCAGTAGTATTTCTATCAGGACCCACCGGAGCACTGAAGCTTTCTTT.

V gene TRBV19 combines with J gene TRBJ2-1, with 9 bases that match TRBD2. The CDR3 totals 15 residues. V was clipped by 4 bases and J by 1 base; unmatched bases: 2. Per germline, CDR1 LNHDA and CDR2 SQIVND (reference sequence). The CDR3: CASSKTSGSYNEQFF. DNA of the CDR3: TGTGCCAGTAGTAAGACTAGCGGATCCTACAATGAGCAGTTCTTC.

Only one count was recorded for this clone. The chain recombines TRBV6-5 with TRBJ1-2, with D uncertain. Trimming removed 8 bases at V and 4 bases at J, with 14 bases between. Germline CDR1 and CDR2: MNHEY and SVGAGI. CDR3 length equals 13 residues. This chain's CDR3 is CASLRQKGYGYTF. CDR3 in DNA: TGTGCCAGCTTACGACAAAAGGGCTATGGCTACACCTTC.

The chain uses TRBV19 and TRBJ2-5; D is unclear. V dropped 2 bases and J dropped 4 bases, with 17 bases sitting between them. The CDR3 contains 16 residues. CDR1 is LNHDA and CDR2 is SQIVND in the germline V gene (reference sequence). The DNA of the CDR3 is TGTGCCAGTAGTATAACCAGGTCCTCCACATCAGAGACCCAGTACTTC. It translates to CASSITRSSTSETQYF.

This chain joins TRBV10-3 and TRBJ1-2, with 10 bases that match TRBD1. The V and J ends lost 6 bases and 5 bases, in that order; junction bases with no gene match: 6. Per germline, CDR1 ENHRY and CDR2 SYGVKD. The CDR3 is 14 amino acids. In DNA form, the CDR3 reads TGTGCCATCAGGGACGACAGGGGGCATTATGGCTACACCTTC. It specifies CAIRDDRGHYGYTF.

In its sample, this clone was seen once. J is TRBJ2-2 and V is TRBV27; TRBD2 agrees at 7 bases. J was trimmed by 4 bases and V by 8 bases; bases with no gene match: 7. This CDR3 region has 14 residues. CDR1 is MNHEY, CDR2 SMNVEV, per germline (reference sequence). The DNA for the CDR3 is TGTGCCAGCTTTCGAGCGGGGACCACCGGGGAGCTGTTTTTT. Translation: CASFRAGTTGELFF.

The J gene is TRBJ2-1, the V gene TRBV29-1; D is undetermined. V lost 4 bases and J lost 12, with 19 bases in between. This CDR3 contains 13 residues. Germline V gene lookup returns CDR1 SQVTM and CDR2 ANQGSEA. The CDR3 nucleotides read TGCAGCGTTGCCCCAAGGCTGGCAGCTATGCAGTTCTTC. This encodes CSVAPRLAAMQFF.

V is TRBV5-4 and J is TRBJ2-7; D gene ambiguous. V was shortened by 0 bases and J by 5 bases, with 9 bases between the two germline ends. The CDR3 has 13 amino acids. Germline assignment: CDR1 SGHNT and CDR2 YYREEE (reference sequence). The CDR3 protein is CASSLDPEDEQYF. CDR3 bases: TGTGCCAGCAGCTTGGACCCTGAGGACGAGCAGTACTTC.

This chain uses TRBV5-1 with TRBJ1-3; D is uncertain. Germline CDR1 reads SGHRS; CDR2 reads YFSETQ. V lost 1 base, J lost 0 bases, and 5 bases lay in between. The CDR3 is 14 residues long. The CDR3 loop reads CASSLMTSGNTIYF. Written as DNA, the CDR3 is TGCGCCAGCAGCTTGATGACCTCTGGAAACACCATATATTTT.

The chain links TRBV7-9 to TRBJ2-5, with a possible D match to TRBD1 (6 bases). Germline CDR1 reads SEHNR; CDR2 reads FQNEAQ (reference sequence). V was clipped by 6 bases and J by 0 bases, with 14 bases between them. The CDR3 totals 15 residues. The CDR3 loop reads CASRPPTGYQETQYF. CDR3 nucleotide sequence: TGTGCCAGCAGACCACCCACAGGGTACCAAGAGACCCAGTACTTC.

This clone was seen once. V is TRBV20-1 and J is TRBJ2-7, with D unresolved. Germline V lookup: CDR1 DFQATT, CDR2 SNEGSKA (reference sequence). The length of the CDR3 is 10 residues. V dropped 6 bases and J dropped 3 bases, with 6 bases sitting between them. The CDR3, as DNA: TGCAGTGCCCTGAGCTACGAGCAGTACTTC. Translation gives CSALSYEQYF.

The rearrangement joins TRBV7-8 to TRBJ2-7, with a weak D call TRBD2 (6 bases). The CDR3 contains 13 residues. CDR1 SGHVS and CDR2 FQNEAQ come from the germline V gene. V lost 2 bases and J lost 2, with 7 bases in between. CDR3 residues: CASSLTGAYEQYF. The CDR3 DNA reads TGTGCCAGCAGCTTAACGGGGGCCTACGAGCAGTACTTC.

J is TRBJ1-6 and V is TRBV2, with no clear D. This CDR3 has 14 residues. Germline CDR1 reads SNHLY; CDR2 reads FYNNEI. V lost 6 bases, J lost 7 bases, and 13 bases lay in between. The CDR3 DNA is TGTGCCAGCAGGGCCCAGGCGGGGAATTCACCCCTCCACTTT. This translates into CASRAQAGNSPLHF. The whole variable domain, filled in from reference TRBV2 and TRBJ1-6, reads EPEVTQTPSHQVTQMGQEVILRCVPISNHLYFYWYRQILGQKVEFLVSFYNNEISEKSEIFDDQFSVERPDGSNFTLKIRSTKLEDSAMYFCASRAQAGNSPLHFGNGTRLTVT.

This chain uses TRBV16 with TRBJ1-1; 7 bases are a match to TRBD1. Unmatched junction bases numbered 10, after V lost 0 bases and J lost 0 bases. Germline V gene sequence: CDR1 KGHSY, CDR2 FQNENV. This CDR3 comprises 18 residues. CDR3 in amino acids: CASSQSRQGGFMNTEAFF. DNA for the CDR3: TGTGCCAGCAGCCAATCGCGGCAGGGGGGGTTCATGAACACTGAAGCTTTCTTT.

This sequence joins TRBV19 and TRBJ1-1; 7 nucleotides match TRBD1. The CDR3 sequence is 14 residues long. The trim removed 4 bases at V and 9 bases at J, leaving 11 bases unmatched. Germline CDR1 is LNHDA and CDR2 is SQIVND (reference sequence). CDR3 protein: CASSKWDSLSKAFF. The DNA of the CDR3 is TGTGCCAGTAGTAAATGGGACAGTCTAAGTAAAGCTTTCTTT.

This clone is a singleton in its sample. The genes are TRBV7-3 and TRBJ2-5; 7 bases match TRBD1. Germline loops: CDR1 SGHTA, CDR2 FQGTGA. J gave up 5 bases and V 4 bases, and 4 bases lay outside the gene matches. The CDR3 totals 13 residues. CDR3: CASSSNRGETQYF. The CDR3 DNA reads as TGTGCCAGCAGCTCAAACAGGGGTGAGACCCAGTACTTC.

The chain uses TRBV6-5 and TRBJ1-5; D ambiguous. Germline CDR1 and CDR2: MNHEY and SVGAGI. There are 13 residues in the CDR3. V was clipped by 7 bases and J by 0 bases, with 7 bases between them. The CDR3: CASKPDSNQPQHF. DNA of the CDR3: TGTGCCAGCAAGCCGGATAGCAATCAGCCCCAGCATTTT.

The CDR3 protein is CASSPTGTLYNEQFF. Written as DNA, the CDR3 is TGTGCCAGCAGCCCGACCGGGACGCTGTACAATGAGCAGTTCTTC. The J gene is TRBJ2-1, the V gene TRBV7-3, with D perhaps being TRBD1 or TRBD2 (5 bases each). The ends were cut back, 5 bases at V and 4 bases at J, with 15 bases in the middle. The CDR3 is 15 residues long. Germline lookup yields CDR1 SGHTA and CDR2 FQGTGA.

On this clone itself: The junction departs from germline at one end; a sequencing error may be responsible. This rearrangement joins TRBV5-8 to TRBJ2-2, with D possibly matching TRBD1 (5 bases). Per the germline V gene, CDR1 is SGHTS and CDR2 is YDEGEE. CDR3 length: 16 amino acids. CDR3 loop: CASSFWAGLNTGELFF. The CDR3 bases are TGTGCCAGCAGCTTCTGGGCAGGGCTCAACACCGGAGAGCTGTTTTTT.

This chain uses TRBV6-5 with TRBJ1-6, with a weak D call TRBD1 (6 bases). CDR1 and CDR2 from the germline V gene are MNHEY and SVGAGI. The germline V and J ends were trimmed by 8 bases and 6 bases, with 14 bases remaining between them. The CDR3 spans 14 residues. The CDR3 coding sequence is TGTGCCAGCTCTGTGGACAGAATTAATTCACCCCTCCACTTT. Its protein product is CASSVDRINSPLHF.

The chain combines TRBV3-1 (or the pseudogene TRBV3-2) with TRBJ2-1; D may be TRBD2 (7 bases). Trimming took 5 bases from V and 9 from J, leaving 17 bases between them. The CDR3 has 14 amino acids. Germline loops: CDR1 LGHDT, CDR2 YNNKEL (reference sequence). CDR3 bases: TGTGCCAGCAGCTATAGGGGGGGAATAGGTGAGCAGTTCTTC. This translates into CASSYRGGIGEQFF.

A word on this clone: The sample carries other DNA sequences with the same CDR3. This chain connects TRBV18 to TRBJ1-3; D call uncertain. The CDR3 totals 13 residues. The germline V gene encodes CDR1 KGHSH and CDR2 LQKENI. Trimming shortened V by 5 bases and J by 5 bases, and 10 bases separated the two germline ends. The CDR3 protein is CASSLDIRNTIYF. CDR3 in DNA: TGTGCCAGCTCATTAGACATCCGAAACACCATATATTTT. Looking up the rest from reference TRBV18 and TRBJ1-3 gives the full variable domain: NAGVMQNPRHLVRRRGQEARLRCSPMKGHSHVYWYRQLPEEGLKFMVYLQKENIIDESGMPKERFSAEFPKEGPSILRIQQVVRGDSAAYFCASSLDIRNTIYFGEGSWLTVV.

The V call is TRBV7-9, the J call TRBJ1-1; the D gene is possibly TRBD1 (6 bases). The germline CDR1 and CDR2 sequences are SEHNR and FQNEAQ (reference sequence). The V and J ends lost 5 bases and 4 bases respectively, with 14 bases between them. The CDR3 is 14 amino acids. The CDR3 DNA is TGTGCCAGCAGCATATCACAGGGCAGCACTGAAGCTTTCTTT. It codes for CASSISQGSTEAFF.

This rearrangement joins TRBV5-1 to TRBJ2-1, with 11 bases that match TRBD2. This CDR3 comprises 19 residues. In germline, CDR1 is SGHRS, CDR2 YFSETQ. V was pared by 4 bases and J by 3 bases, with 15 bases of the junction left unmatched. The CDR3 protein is CASSQQGLAAYVIYNEQFF. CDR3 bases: TGCGCCAGCAGCCAACAGGGACTAGCGGCATATGTAATCTACAATGAGCAGTTCTTC.

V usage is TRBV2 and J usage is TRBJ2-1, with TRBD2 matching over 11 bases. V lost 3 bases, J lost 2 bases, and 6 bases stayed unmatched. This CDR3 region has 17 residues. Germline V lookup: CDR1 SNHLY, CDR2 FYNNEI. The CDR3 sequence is CASSDRLAGGPYNEQFF. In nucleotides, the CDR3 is TGTGCCAGCAGTGACCGCCTAGCGGGAGGCCCCTACAATGAGCAGTTCTTC.